This T cell receptor beta chain was found in a study of identical twins. One entry per CDR3 protein results from TCRdb running MiXCR on the 5' RACE reads. The table has hundreds of thousands of distinct CDR3 sequences, roughly 7% seen once. This clonotype was found many times. Its matching antigen is unknown. The CDR3 has 15 residues. V was clipped by 3 bases and J by 4 bases; unmatched bases: 3. Germline CDR1 and CDR2: SGHVS and FQNEAQ. Only healthy Caucasians were enrolled as donors. Whole-study findings and limits: Low generation-probability sequences were in excess among twin-shared out-of-frame alpha sequences. Twin sharing of out-of-frame TCR alpha was underestimated by models in monozygotic pairs.

This sample also belongs to another study, concerning yellow fever vaccine responses in identical twins.

This receptor was taken from a woman under 30 in good health. The V and J genes are TRBV7-8 and TRBJ2-7, with 13 bases matching TRBD2. The sample consisted of memory (CD45RO+) T cells sorted from blood. CDR3 amino acids: CASSFGTSGIYEQYF. The CDR3 DNA sequence: TGTGCCAGCAGCTTTGGGACTAGCGGGATTTACGAGCAGTACTTC.